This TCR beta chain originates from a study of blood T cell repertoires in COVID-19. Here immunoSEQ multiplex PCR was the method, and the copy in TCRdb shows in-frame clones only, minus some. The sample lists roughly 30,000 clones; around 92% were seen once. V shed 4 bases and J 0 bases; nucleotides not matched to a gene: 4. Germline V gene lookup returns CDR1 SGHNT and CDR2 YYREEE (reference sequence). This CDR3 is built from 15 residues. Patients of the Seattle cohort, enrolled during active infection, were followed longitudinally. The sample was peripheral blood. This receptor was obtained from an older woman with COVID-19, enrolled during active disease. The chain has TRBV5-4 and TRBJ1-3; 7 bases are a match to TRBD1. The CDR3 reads CASSGTAVSGNTIYF. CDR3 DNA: TGTGCCAGCAGCGGGACAGCCGTCTCTGGAAACACCATATATTTT.